The 8 T cell receptor beta chains listed next were all sequenced from one sample in a study of blood T cell repertoires in COVID-19. Using immunoSEQ multiplex PCR, the repertoire was profiled, and TCRdb retains in-frame clones only, with some absent. The table shows around 83,000 clones, with around 85% occurring only once. The sample comprised peripheral blood. Receptor source: a woman aged 70-85 years with acute or convalescent COVID-19.

The chain has TRBV9 and TRBJ1-2, with no clear D. With 0 bases removed from V and 2 bases from J, the gap between germline ends came to 11 bases. This CDR3 has 15 amino acids. Per germline, CDR1 SGDLS and CDR2 YYNGEE. The CDR3: CASSVALGGNYGYTF. The CDR3 DNA sequence: TGTGCCAGCAGCGTAGCCCTCGGAGGGAACTATGGCTACACCTTC.

This chain links TRBV4-3 with TRBJ1-2, with D perhaps matching TRBD1 (6 bases). CDR3 length: 15 amino acids. The germline gives CDR1 LGHNA, CDR2 YSLEER. With 4 bases removed from V and 3 bases from J, the gap between germline ends came to 15 bases. This CDR3 is CASSPNQDSYYGYTF. The CDR3 nucleotides are TGCGCCAGCAGCCCGAACCAGGACAGTTACTATGGCTACACCTTC.

The chain combines TRBV6-5 with TRBJ2-5, with a possible D match to TRBD1 (6 bases). CDR1 MNHEY and CDR2 SVGAGI come from the germline V gene. V gave up 6 bases and J gave up 4 bases, with 18 bases separating them. The CDR3 totals 15 residues. DNA of the CDR3: TGTGCCAGCAGCACAGGGCCCCTTTTGTTAGAGACCCAGTACTTC. Translated: CASSTGPLLLETQYF.

This chain links TRBV5-8 with TRBJ2-3, with 7 bases identical to TRBD1. V shed 5 bases, J shed 0 bases, and the junction held 6 bases outside the gene matches. The CDR3 covers 15 residues. Germline V gene sequence: CDR1 SGHTS, CDR2 YDEGEE. CDR3 sequence (DNA): TGTGCCAGCAGGAGACAGGGATCTAGCACAGATACGCAGTATTTT. It encodes CASRRQGSSTDTQYF.

CDR3 coding DNA: TGTGCCAGCAGCCGGACTAGCGCACACAATGAGCAGTTCTTC. Translation gives CASSRTSAHNEQFF. This sequence joins TRBV3-1 (or the pseudogene TRBV3-2) and TRBJ2-1; 9 positions match TRBD2. Trimming at V came to 4 bases and at J to 5 bases, leaving 3 bases not matched to a gene. Germline loops: CDR1 LGHDT, CDR2 YNNKEL (reference sequence). The CDR3 length is 14 residues.

This chain connects TRBV10-2 to TRBJ2-6; TRBD1 matches 8 bases. The CDR3 has 16 residues. CDR1 is WSHSY and CDR2 is SAAADI in the germline V gene. Trimming took 2 bases from V and 3 from J; bases not matched to a gene: 3. In nucleotides, the CDR3 is TGCGCCAGCAGTGAGCCGACAGGGGTTGGGGCCAACGTCCTGACTTTC. Encoded protein: CASSEPTGVGANVLTF.

The chain is built from TRBV11-2 and TRBJ1-2, with 9 nucleotides matching TRBD1. V lost 1 base and J lost 2; bases outside the gene matches: 5. CDR1 and CDR2 (germline): SGHAT, FQNNGV. The CDR3 runs to 16 residues. The DNA of the CDR3 is TGTGCCAGCAGCTTAGGAGGACAGGGGTTCAACTATGGCTACACCTTC. Its translation is CASSLGGQGFNYGYTF.

The chain has TRBV7-9 and TRBJ2-1; 10 positions agree with TRBD2. V trimming: 5 bases; J trimming: 2 bases; junction bases outside the gene matches: 3. The germline V gene encodes CDR1 SEHNR and CDR2 FQNEAQ (reference sequence). The CDR3 has 15 amino acids. Here the CDR3 reads CASSPLAGAYNEQFF. The CDR3 coding sequence is TGTGCCAGCAGCCCCCTAGCGGGAGCCTACAATGAGCAGTTCTTC.